This T cell receptor (beta chain) was profiled in a study of cytomegalovirus exposure and HLA in healthy donors. Study observations and caveats: There were some public TCRs occurring in many donors, but most TCR sequences were rare. The authors listed 150 to 200 TCR beta chains as cytomegalovirus-associated. Excluded: some indistinguishable V segments such as TRBV6-2 and TRBV6-3.

V gave up 4 bases and J gave up 0 bases, with 10 bases separating them. In germline, CDR1 is SNHLY, CDR2 FYNNEI. This CDR3 region has 15 residues. With 60 Vbeta and 13 Jbeta primers, the PCR was carried out. The repertoire was sequenced with immunoSEQ multiplex PCR; TCRdb's copy has only in-frame clones and lacks some. The table lists 130,000 or so clones, about three quarters of them singletons. This clone was seen a few times. Antigen: not known. This chain uses TRBV2 with TRBJ1-3, with D perhaps matching TRBD1 (6 bases). Source material: PBMCs. This TCR derives from a man aged 35 to 55 in good health and CMV-seropositive. CDR3 DNA sequence: TGTGCCAGCAGTGGGGACACATCCTCTGGAAACACCATATATTTT. Its protein is CASSGDTSSGNTIYF.